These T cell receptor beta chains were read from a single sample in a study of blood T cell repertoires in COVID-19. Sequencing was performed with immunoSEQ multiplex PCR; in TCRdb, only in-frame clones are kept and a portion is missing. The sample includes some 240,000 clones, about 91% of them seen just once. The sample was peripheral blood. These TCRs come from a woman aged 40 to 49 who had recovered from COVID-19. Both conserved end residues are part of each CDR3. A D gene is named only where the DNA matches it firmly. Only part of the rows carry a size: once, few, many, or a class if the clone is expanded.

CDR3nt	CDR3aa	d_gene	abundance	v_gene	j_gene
TGTGCCAGCAGCTTATTCAGGGGTGCAGAAGAGACCCAGTACTTC	CASSLFRGAEETQYF	.	.	TRBV7-2	TRBJ2-5
TGCGCCAGCAGCTTAGGGGAGGTTTATGGCTACACCTTC	CASSLGEVYGYTF	.	.	TRBV5-1	TRBJ1-2
TGTGCCAGCAACTCGGGAGGCAATTCACCCCTCCACTTT	CASNSGGNSPLHF	.	.	TRBV27	TRBJ1-6
TGTGCCAGCAGCGGCGCCGGGACTAGCGGATTCGAGCAGTACTTC	CASSGAGTSGFEQYF	TRBD2	.	TRBV9	TRBJ2-7
TGTGCCAGCAGCTTTCTGCTAGCGGGGTCCTACGAGCAGTACTTC	CASSFLLAGSYEQYF	TRBD2	.	TRBV7-2	TRBJ2-7
TGTGCCAGCAGCAAAATTGGGAAAGATAAACAGGGTTATGACTATGGCTACACCTTC	CASSKIGKDKQGYDYGYTF	.	once	TRBV21-1	TRBJ1-2
TGTGCCAGCAGCCAAGTGGGGGGGCAGGAAAAACTGTTTTTT	CASSQVGGQEKLFF	.	.	TRBV4-2	TRBJ1-4
TGTGCCAGCAGCCCACCGGGACAGGTTGATGAAAAACTGTTTTTT	CASSPPGQVDEKLFF	TRBD1	.	TRBV13	TRBJ1-4
TGTGCCAGCCGGAGGGGACAGCAAGAGACCCAGTACTTC	CASRRGQQETQYF	.	.	TRBV28	TRBJ2-5
TGTGCCAGCACCATACAGGGGGCTTTTAATCAGCCCCAGCATTTT	CASTIQGAFNQPQHF	TRBD1	.	TRBV2	TRBJ1-5
TGTGCCAGCACCCCTTTCGAGGGAAACACCATATATTTT	CASTPFEGNTIYF	.	.	TRBV12-3/TRBV12-4	TRBJ1-3
TGTGCCAGCGGTTCGGGGGAGGGATACAATGAGCAGTTCTTC	CASGSGEGYNEQFF	TRBD2	.	TRBV11-2	TRBJ2-1
TGCGCCAGCAGCTTGGATTGGGGAGCTAGCACAGATACGCAGTATTTT	CASSLDWGASTDTQYF	.	few	TRBV5-1	TRBJ2-3
TGTGCCAGCAGCAAAGAAGACCCGCAAGCGGGCACAGATACGCAGTATTTT	CASSKEDPQAGTDTQYF	.	.	TRBV21-1	TRBJ2-3
TGTGCCAGCAGTGAAGCGACAGGGATCGGAGCCAAAAACATTCAGTACTTC	CASSEATGIGAKNIQYF	TRBD1	.	TRBV6-1	TRBJ2-4
TGTGCCAGCACCTTGGGACAGGGAAATCAGCCCCAGCATTTT	CASTLGQGNQPQHF	TRBD1	.	TRBV28	TRBJ1-5
TGTGCCAGCAGTCACCATACAGTTAACTATGGCTACACCTTC	CASSHHTVNYGYTF	.	.	TRBV6-6	TRBJ1-2
TGTGCCAGCTCAGAACTTTCTGGCACAGATACGCAGTATTTT	CASSELSGTDTQYF	.	.	TRBV18	TRBJ2-3
TGTGCCAGCAGTCGCGGGACAGGGGGAGTTTGGCTCGGTGGCTACACCTTC	CASSRGTGGVWLGGYTF	TRBD1	.	TRBV28	TRBJ1-2
TGCGCCAGCAGTGAGATGAGCGCTACATCCCAAGAGACCCAGTACTTC	CASSEMSATSQETQYF	.	.	TRBV10-2	TRBJ2-5
TGTGCCAGCAGCTTAGTCGCTAGCGGGAGTTTAGAGACCCAGTACTTC	CASSLVASGSLETQYF	TRBD2	.	TRBV7-9	TRBJ2-5
TGTGCCAGCAGCTTGCAGTCACCGGGCACTGAAGCTTTCTTT	CASSLQSPGTEAFF	.	.	TRBV5-4	TRBJ1-1
TGCGCCAGCGCTCCGGACAGGGTGGAGGAAAAACTGTTTTTT	CASAPDRVEEKLFF	TRBD1	once	TRBV5-1	TRBJ1-4
TGCGCCAGCAGCTTGGACTCTCCGGGAGAAGAGACCCAGTACTTC	CASSLDSPGEETQYF	.	.	TRBV5-1	TRBJ2-5
TGTGCCAGCAGCGTCCGGGACAGGCGTGAAAAACTGTTTTTT	CASSVRDRREKLFF	TRBD1	few	TRBV7-9	TRBJ1-4
TGTGCCAGCAGCTTAAGCACTAGCGGGAGCCTAGGCACAGATACGCAGTATTTT	CASSLSTSGSLGTDTQYF	TRBD2	.	TRBV11-3	TRBJ2-3
TGCGCCAGCAGCTTGTCGGTGGGGGGTCTTGGAGGCCAAGAGACCCAGTACTTC	CASSLSVGGLGGQETQYF	.	.	TRBV5-1	TRBJ2-5